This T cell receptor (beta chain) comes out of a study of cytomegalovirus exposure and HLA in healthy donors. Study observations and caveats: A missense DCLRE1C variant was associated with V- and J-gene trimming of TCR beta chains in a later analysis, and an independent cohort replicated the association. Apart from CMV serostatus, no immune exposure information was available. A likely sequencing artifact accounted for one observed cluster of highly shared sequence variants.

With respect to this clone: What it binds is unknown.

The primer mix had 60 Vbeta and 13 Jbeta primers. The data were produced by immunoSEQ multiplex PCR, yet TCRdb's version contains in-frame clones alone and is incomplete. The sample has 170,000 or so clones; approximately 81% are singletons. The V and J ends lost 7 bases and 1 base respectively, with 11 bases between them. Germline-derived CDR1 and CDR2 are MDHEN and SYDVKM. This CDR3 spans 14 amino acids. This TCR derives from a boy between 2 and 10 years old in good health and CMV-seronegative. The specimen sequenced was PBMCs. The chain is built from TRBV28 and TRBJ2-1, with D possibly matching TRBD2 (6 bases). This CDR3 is CASTAGSSYNEQFF. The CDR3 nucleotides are TGTGCCAGCACTGCGGGGAGTTCCTACAATGAGCAGTTCTTC. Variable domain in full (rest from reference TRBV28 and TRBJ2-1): DVKVTQSSRYLVKRTGEKVFLECVQDMDHENMFWYRQDPGLGLRLIYFSYDVKMKEKGDIPEGYSVSREKKERFSLILESASTNQTSMYLCASTAGSSYNEQFFGPGTRLTVL.